A selection of T cell receptor beta chains follows, all from one sample in a study of spatial heterogeneity in lung cancer. TCRdb processed the 5' RACE reads anew with MiXCR; each CDR3 protein has one entry. This sample has tens of thousands of distinct CDR3 sequences, with approximately 7.5% found just once. The input for sequencing was PBMCs, taken at surgery. These receptors were collected from a male donor with early-stage non-small cell lung cancer. Each CDR3 is given without its conserved first and last residue. D genes are given only for firm matches.

V gene	D gene	J gene	CDR3 protein
TRBV9	.	TRBJ2-2	ASRNTGELF
TRBV27	.	TRBJ1-2	ASSLRGNYGYT
TRBV5-1	.	TRBJ1-2	ASSEGAYGYT
TRBV5-1	.	TRBJ1-5	ASSWGAGQPQH
TRBV5-4	.	TRBJ2-7	ASSPQIGGHEQY
TRBV10-3	.	TRBJ2-5	AISEAGVGTQY
TRBV4-3	TRBD2	TRBJ2-1	ASSQVLAGGDRNEQF
TRBV4-3	.	TRBJ1-2	ASSQYGGINYGYT
TRBV10-3	.	TRBJ1-4	AIKLHGATNEKLF
TRBV27	TRBD1	TRBJ1-1	ATQETGTVYTEAF
TRBV20-1	TRBD1	TRBJ1-4	SAITRGLTNEKLF
TRBV7-2	.	TRBJ1-3	ASSPPTRVDTIY
TRBV20-1	.	TRBJ1-1	SAPVHTEAF
TRBV12-3/TRBV12-4	.	TRBJ1-1	ASTSTGTNTEAF
TRBV11-3	.	TRBJ2-1	ASSPWENEQF
TRBV11-2	.	TRBJ2-7	ASSPGSLYEQY
TRBV10-2	.	TRBJ1-1	ASSLDGMNTEAF
TRBV27	TRBD2	TRBJ2-1	ASSFGAGSYNEQF
TRBV19	.	TRBJ2-7	ASSIDPRAHSYEQY
TRBV20-1	.	TRBJ2-2	SANSGSTNTGELF
TRBV29-1	TRBD1	TRBJ2-2	SGRDSRNTGELF
TRBV9	.	TRBJ2-2	ASSVAPRNTGELF
TRBV24-1	TRBD1	TRBJ2-1	ATSDATGTGGHNEQF
TRBV25-1	.	TRBJ1-1	ASSDSDRGMAEAF
TRBV6-2/TRBV6-3	.	TRBJ1-5	ASSYTQGPNQPQH
TRBV12-5	TRBD2	TRBJ2-1	ASGYQGGSSDEQF
TRBV28	.	TRBJ1-2	ASSLSSRVSLKGYT
TRBV20-1	TRBD1	TRBJ2-7	SAQDRDNLAYEQY
TRBV11-3	TRBD1	TRBJ2-2	ASSLTGTVNTGELF